The sequence of this T cell receptor (beta chain) was determined in a study of T cell responses to AZD1222 COVID-19 vaccine. Worth noting for this clone: The antigen remains unidentified.

Trimming cost V 0 bases and J 7 bases; bases outside gene matches: 4. The CDR3 extends over 14 amino acids. Germline-derived CDR1 and CDR2 are SGHRS and YFSETQ. General study results and limits: The span of vaccine-associated CD4 TCRs extended across spike, with dominance at 160-218 and 743-854. The breadth and depth of Spike-specific TCRs increased once two AZD1222 doses had been given. Repertoires were obtained solely post-peak T cell response.

Generated by immunoSEQ multiplex PCR, the TCRdb table keeps only in-frame clones and is missing some. The repertoire has roughly 84,000 clones, around nine tenths of them found once; the top ten carry roughly 11%. The starting material was peripheral blood, obtained 28 days after the second AZD1222 dose. This chain links TRBV5-1 with TRBJ1-1, with 9 bases matching TRBD1. This TCR came from an adult who received the AZD1222 COVID-19 vaccine. The DNA of the CDR3 is TGCGCCAGCAGCTTGGGGACAGGGGCAAGTGAAGCTTTCTTT. Its translation is CASSLGTGASEAFF.